Below are 24 T cell receptor beta chains sequenced from a single sample in a study of beta chain features in type 1 diabetes. Since all of the isolated RNA was reverse transcribed, expressed TCRB transcripts were what got sequenced. Sequencing was performed with immunoSEQ multiplex PCR; in TCRdb, only in-frame clones are kept and a portion is missing. In the table there are 330,000 or so clones, about 20% of which are singletons. Material: naive CD4+ T cells from blood. These receptors were obtained from a woman in her late teens or twenties in good health.

V usage is TRBV7-3 and J usage is TRBJ2-1; perhaps TRBD1 as D (5 bases). The CDR3 spans 15 residues. Germline V gene data show CDR1 as SGHTA and CDR2 as FQGTGA. V was trimmed by 5 bases and J by 0 bases, leaving 11 bases between them. In DNA, the CDR3 is TGTGCCAGCAGCCCCGACAGAAGCTCCTACAATGAGCAGTTCTTC. It is translated as CASSPDRSSYNEQFF.

This clone has a handful of counts. This sequence joins TRBV4-1 and TRBJ1-2; the D gene is possibly TRBD1 (5 bases). The CDR3 consists of 14 residues. Germline V CDR1 and CDR2: MGHRA, YSYEKL. V shed 0 bases and J shed 3 bases, with 8 bases lying between them. The CDR3 protein is CASSQEGRYYGYTF. The DNA for the CDR3 is TGCGCCAGCAGCCAAGAGGGGCGGTACTATGGCTACACCTTC.

This clone has only a few counts. The chain recombines TRBV30 with TRBJ2-2; possibly TRBD2 for D (5 bases). The CDR3 length is 13 residues. CDR1 and CDR2 from the germline V gene are GTSNPN and SVGIG (reference sequence). Trimming pared 8 bases from V and 9 bases from J, leaving 19 bases between. The CDR3 DNA is TGTGCCGGATTGATGAGGGAGTACCGGGAGCTGTTTTTT. It specifies CAGLMREYRELFF.

This clone has more than one count but fewer than ten. This CDR3 is also generated by other DNA sequences in the sample. The genes are TRBV5-4 and TRBJ2-7, with D unclear. Trimming took 4 bases from V and 0 from J, leaving 8 bases between them. The CDR3 covers 13 residues. The germline CDR1 and CDR2 sequences are SGHNT and YYREEE (reference sequence). The CDR3 nucleotides read TGTGCCAGCAGCCCATCGGGCTCCTACGAGCAGTACTTC. It codes for CASSPSGSYEQYF. The full variable domain, completed using reference TRBV5-4 and TRBJ2-7, is ETGVTQSPTHLIKTRGQQVTLRCSSQSGHNTVSWYQQALGQGPQFIFQYYREEENGRGNFPPRFSGLQFPNYSSELNVNALELDDSALYLCASSPSGSYEQYFGPGTRLTVT.

This chain uses TRBV4-3 with TRBJ2-7; unclear D gene. The germline gives CDR1 LGHNA, CDR2 YSLEER. V shed 1 base and J shed 3 bases, with 7 bases lying between them. The CDR3 extends over 13 amino acids. CDR3 protein: CASSQGVSYEQYF. The CDR3 DNA sequence: TGCGCCAGCAGCCAAGGTGTCAGCTACGAGCAGTACTTC.

The chain recombines TRBV19 with TRBJ2-6; D is unresolved. In germline, CDR1 is LNHDA, CDR2 SQIVND (reference sequence). The CDR3 contains 14 residues. Trimming took off 7 bases at V and 2 bases at J, with 9 bases between the two ends. The CDR3 spells CASKETPGANVLTF. CDR3 DNA: TGTGCCAGTAAGGAGACCCCTGGGGCCAACGTCCTGACTTTC.

This clone was observed a handful of times. The chain joins TRBV7-2 to TRBJ2-5, with 7 bases lining up with TRBD2. The germline V gene encodes CDR1 SGHTA and CDR2 FQGNSA. CDR3 length: 15 amino acids. V trimming: 4 bases; J trimming: 4 bases; junction bases outside the gene matches: 9. As DNA, the CDR3 is TGTGCCAGCAGCTCTGGGGGGGGACTGAGAGAGACCCAGTACTTC. Residues: CASSSGGGLRETQYF.

V and J are TRBV30 and TRBJ1-5, with D tentatively TRBD1 (6 bases). The CDR3 consists of 14 residues. V shed 2 bases and J shed 6 bases, with 14 bases lying between them. The germline CDR1 and CDR2 sequences are GTSNPN and SVGIG (reference sequence). CDR3 sequence reads: CAWSRAGAGQPQHF. The CDR3 DNA sequence: TGTGCCTGGAGTCGGGCAGGGGCTGGTCAGCCCCAGCATTTT.

This clone was counted a few times. The chain recombines TRBV18 with TRBJ1-2, with 8 bases fitting TRBD1. Germline CDR1 is KGHSH and CDR2 is LQKENI. After removal of 6 bases from V and 7 bases from J, the junction contained 10 bases not matched to a gene. The CDR3 contains 14 residues. The chain's CDR3 is CASSPTDRGGGYTF. CDR3 in DNA: TGTGCCAGCTCTCCTACCGACAGGGGTGGTGGCTACACCTTC.

The V gene is TRBV27, the J gene TRBJ2-7; D remains unclear. The germline CDR1 and CDR2 sequences are MNHEY and SMNVEV (reference sequence). Trimming left V 5 bases short and J 3 bases short, with 11 bases between. The CDR3 length is 13 residues. Written as DNA, the CDR3 is TGTGCCAGCAGTCCTTTGACACACTACGAGCAGTACTTC. Encoded protein: CASSPLTHYEQYF.

J is TRBJ1-2 and V is TRBV25-1; 8 bases fit TRBD1. Trimming cost V 3 bases and J 8 bases; bases outside gene matches: 11. The CDR3 has 15 residues. Germline CDR1 reads MGHDK; CDR2 reads SYGVNS. The chain's CDR3 is CASSDAQGQARGYTF. CDR3 DNA: TGTGCCAGCAGTGACGCCCAGGGACAGGCGCGCGGCTACACCTTC.

The V and J genes are TRBV9 and TRBJ1-2, with TRBD1 matching over 7 bases. This CDR3 region has 13 residues. J lost 4 bases, V lost 4 bases, and 4 bases had no gene match. CDR1 and CDR2 (germline): SGDLS, YYNGEE. The CDR3 loop reads CASSPRDSYGYTF. DNA for the CDR3: TGTGCCAGCAGCCCCAGGGACAGCTATGGCTACACCTTC.

DNA of the CDR3: TGTGCCAGCAGCTTAGGACTAGCGGGAATTAATGAGCAGTTCTTC. It yields the protein CASSLGLAGINEQFF. V gene TRBV7-2 combines with J gene TRBJ2-1; 11 bases fit TRBD2. CDR1 and CDR2 (germline): SGHTA, FQGNSA. The CDR3 spans 15 residues. V was clipped by 1 base and J by 7 bases; unmatched bases: 3.

This clone showed up just a few times. The V gene is TRBV28, the J gene TRBJ2-3; 9 bases align to TRBD2. This CDR3 region has 15 residues. V lost 7 bases and J lost 4; bases outside the gene matches: 9. The germline V gene has CDR1 MDHEN and CDR2 SYDVKM. The CDR3 reads CASNVAGVSSDTQYF. In DNA, the CDR3 is TGTGCCAGCAATGTAGCGGGAGTGTCGTCAGATACGCAGTATTTT. The full variable domain, rest sourced from reference TRBV28 and TRBJ2-3, is DVKVTQSSRYLVKRTGEKVFLECVQDMDHENMFWYRQDPGLGLRLIYFSYDVKMKEKGDIPEGYSVSREKKERFSLILESASTNQTSMYLCASNVAGVSSDTQYFGPGTRLTVL.

The V gene is TRBV10-3, the J gene TRBJ1-2; perhaps TRBD1 as D (6 bases). Germline lookup yields CDR1 ENHRY and CDR2 SYGVKD. This CDR3 region has 15 residues. V lost 4 bases, J lost 7 bases, and 19 bases lay in between. CDR3 amino acids: CAISAREEGVRGYTF. The DNA for the CDR3 is TGTGCCATCAGTGCCAGGGAAGAGGGGGTTCGTGGCTACACCTTC.

The chain combines TRBV4-1 with TRBJ2-1; 9 bases fit TRBD2. CDR3 length equals 16 residues. The trim removed 0 bases at V and 2 bases at J, leaving 2 bases unmatched. Germline values: CDR1 MGHRA, CDR2 YSYEKL. CDR3 amino acids: CASSQDRLAAYNEQFF. CDR3 coding DNA: TGCGCCAGCAGCCAAGATCGACTAGCGGCCTACAATGAGCAGTTCTTC.

This chain links TRBV14 with TRBJ2-1, with 7 bases identical to TRBD2. The CDR3 consists of 17 residues. Germline CDR1 and CDR2: SGHDN and FVKESK. The J segment lost 0 bases and the V segment lost 0 bases, leaving 5 bases of the junction unmatched. The CDR3 DNA sequence: TGTGCCAGCAGCCAAGAAATGCGGGGGAGCTCCTACAATGAGCAGTTCTTC. Translated: CASSQEMRGSSYNEQFF.

V gene TRBV7-9 combines with J gene TRBJ2-7; TRBD1 matches 8 bases. Germline trimming cut 2 bases from V and 2 bases from J; bases unmatched to any gene: 2. This CDR3 is built from 14 residues. Germline V lookup: CDR1 SEHNR, CDR2 FQNEAQ (reference sequence). The CDR3 nucleotides read TGTGCCAGCAGCTTACAGGGGGCCACCTACGAGCAGTACTTC. It is translated as CASSLQGATYEQYF. The full variable domain, its missing parts supplied by reference TRBV7-9 and TRBJ2-7, is DTGVSQNPRHKITKRGQNVTFRCDPISEHNRLYWYRQTLGQGPEFLTYFQNEAQLEKSRLLSDRFSAERPKGSFSTLEIQRTEQGDSAMYLCASSLQGATYEQYFGPGTRLTVT.

This clone was picked up a small number of times. The chain carries TRBV5-4 and TRBJ1-2; D unresolved. The ends were cut back, 3 bases at V and 1 base at J, with 7 bases in the middle. Germline V gene sequence: CDR1 SGHNT, CDR2 YYREEE (reference sequence). This CDR3 is 13 amino acids long. The CDR3 DNA sequence: TGTGCCAGCAGCTACTTGAGTAACTATGGCTACACCTTC. It translates to CASSYLSNYGYTF.

This chain uses TRBV2 with TRBJ2-5; 9 bases fit TRBD1. The CDR3 contains 12 residues. Losses at the gene ends were 3 bases for V and 11 bases for J; bases not matched to a gene: 4. The germline CDR1 and CDR2 sequences are SNHLY and FYNNEI. In DNA, the CDR3 is TGTGCCAGCAGTGAGGACAGGGGTTCACAGTACTTC. Encoded protein: CASSEDRGSQYF. Using reference TRBV2 and TRBJ2-5 for the parts outside the CDR3, the full variable domain is EPEVTQTPSHQVTQMGQEVILRCVPISNHLYFYWYRQILGQKVEFLVSFYNNEISEKSEIFDDQFSVERPDGSNFTLKIRSTKLEDSAMYFCASSEDRGSQYFGPGTRLLVL.

This clone was recorded a few times. The chain joins TRBV18 to TRBJ2-3, with 7 nucleotides matching TRBD1. CDR1 and CDR2 (germline): KGHSH, LQKENI. The V and J ends lost 1 base and 2 bases, in that order; junction bases with no gene match: 6. The CDR3 contains 16 residues. The CDR3 reads CASSPLTGTVTDTQYF. In DNA, the CDR3 is TGTGCCAGCTCACCACTCACGGGGACAGTCACAGATACGCAGTATTTT.

Only a few counts were recorded for this clone. The gene calls are TRBV5-1 and TRBJ2-7; the match to TRBD1 covers 9 bases. The V segment lost 3 bases and the J segment 3 bases; nucleotides outside the gene matches: 7. Germline V lookup: CDR1 SGHRS, CDR2 YFSETQ. This CDR3 region has 15 residues. The CDR3 DNA follows: TGCGCCAGCAGCTCCGCCCCGGGACAGGGCTACGAGCAGTACTTC. Its translation is CASSSAPGQGYEQYF.

A few counts support this clone. The chain links TRBV4-3 to TRBJ2-1; 11 positions match TRBD2. The CDR3 length is 18 residues. The V gene end was trimmed by 0 bases and the J gene end by 7 bases; junction bases not matched to a gene: 11. Germline V CDR1 and CDR2: LGHNA, YSLEER. DNA for the CDR3: TGCGCCAGCAGCCAAGATCTGAACTTAGCGGGGGGGCGTAATGAGCAGTTCTTC. This codes for CASSQDLNLAGGRNEQFF.

This clone was counted a few times. This chain links TRBV19 with TRBJ2-7; 11 bases match TRBD1. There are 13 residues in the CDR3. V shed 5 bases, J shed 7 bases, and the junction held 4 bases outside the gene matches. Germline CDR1 LNHDA, CDR2 SQIVND (reference sequence). In DNA, the CDR3 is TGTGCCAGTAGTCACCGGGACAGGGGGGAGCAGTACTTC. This codes for CASSHRDRGEQYF.